This entry concerns a single T cell receptor beta chain. Between the trimmed V and J ends, which lost 0 bases and 5 bases, there was a span of 10 bases. CDR1 MGHRA and CDR2 YSYEKL come from the germline V gene. CDR3 length equals 14 residues. TCRdb used MiXCR to reprocess the 5' RACE reads, holding one entry per CDR3 protein. The sample yields tens of thousands of distinct CDR3 sequences, over 25% seen once. This sequence originates from a female donor with breast cancer. This chain joins TRBV4-1 and TRBJ2-5; D might be TRBD1 or TRBD2, each matching 5 bases. The sequenced sample consisted of tumor-infiltrating memory CD4+ T cells sorted from the breast tumor. Stated subset: memory CD4+ T cells, CD4+CD45RO+CD25-. CDR3 in amino acids: CASSQEGPAETQYF. The CDR3 nucleotides read TGCGCCAGCAGCCAAGAGGGACCCGCGGAGACCCAGTACTTC.